This T cell receptor beta chain was identified during a study of human T cells and chemical hapten exposure. TCRdb reanalysed the RACE reads using MiXCR and keeps one entry per CDR3 protein. Of fewer than 130,000 distinct CDR3 sequences listed, 9.5% to 12% were seen once; the top ten hold around 3.5%. This CDR3 is 13 amino acids long. The V gene lost 6 bases and the J gene lost 6 bases, with 11 bases spanning the gap. This clonotype was recorded many times. The antigen is undetermined. The sample's time point: patch test 1, 2 weeks after DPC sensitization. As for treatment: therapeutic diphenylcyclopropenone sensitization with weekly scalp DPC. Findings and caveats of the study: No change in TCRs above 1 in 1000 frequency was produced by DPC sensitization.

The sample consisted of whole blood, taken in connection with sensitization to the hapten diphenylcyclopropenone (DPC). V and J are TRBV12-3 or TRBV12-4 and TRBJ2-2; unclear D gene. The receptor was derived from a woman in her forties with alopecia areata. Some clones in this sample may be carry-over from other donors' samples. CDR3 residues: CASRSQDPGELFF. The CDR3 DNA sequence: TGTGCCAGCAGATCGCAGGACCCCGGGGAGCTGTTTTTT.